This TCR beta chain was found in a study of CXCR3-negative and CXCR3-positive naive CD8 T cells. General study results and limits: Diversity ran similarly high across both naive subsets but far lower in memory CD8+ cells. Comparison of naive CXCR3-negative and CXCR3-positive cells revealed similar TRBV-TRBJ usage, while memory cells differed.

The libraries of TRB cDNA were prepared using 5' RACE with UMI labels. TCRdb reprocessed the 5' RACE reads and reports one entry per CDR3 protein, with no DNA. The sample holds approximately 88,000 distinct CDR3 sequences. The V gene's germline CDR1 is MNHEY and CDR2 SMNVEV (reference sequence). The CDR3 runs to 14 residues. A word on this clonotype: The antigen is undetermined.

In triplicate, each CD8+ T cell subset was sorted at some 300,000 cells per replicate. Sequenced input: naive CXCR3- CD8+ T cells from blood. Sample subset: CD45RO-CCR7+CD27+CD95- naive CD8+ T cells lacking CXCR3 (TNR3-). The sequence was collected from a human donor in good health. Some clones in this sample may be carry-over from other donors' samples. The rearrangement joins TRBV27 to TRBJ2-1; the D gene TCRdb calls, TRBD2, cannot be checked with no DNA. The CDR3 is CASSWVGGYNEQFF.